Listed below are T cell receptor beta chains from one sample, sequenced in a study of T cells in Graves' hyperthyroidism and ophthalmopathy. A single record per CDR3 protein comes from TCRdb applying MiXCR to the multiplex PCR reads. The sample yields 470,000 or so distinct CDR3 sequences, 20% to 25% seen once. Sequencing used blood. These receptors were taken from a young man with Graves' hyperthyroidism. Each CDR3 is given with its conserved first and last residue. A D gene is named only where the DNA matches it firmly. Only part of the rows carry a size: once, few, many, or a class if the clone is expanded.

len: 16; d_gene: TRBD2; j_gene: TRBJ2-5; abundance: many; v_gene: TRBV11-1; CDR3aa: CASSPNSGGAGETQYF; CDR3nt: TGTGCCAGCAGCCCCAACAGCGGGGGGGCAGGAGAGACCCAGTACTTC
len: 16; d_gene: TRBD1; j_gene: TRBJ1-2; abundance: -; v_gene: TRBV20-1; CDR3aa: CSASQGQGAVLYGYTF; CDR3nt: TGCAGTGCTAGTCAAGGACAGGGGGCCGTACTCTATGGCTACACCTTC
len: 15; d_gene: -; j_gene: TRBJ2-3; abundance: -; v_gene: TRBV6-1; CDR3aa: CASSEKMGGTDTQYF; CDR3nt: TGTGCCAGCAGTGAAAAAATGGGGGGCACAGATACGCAGTATTTT
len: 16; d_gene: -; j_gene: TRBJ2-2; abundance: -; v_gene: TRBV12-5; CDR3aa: CASGLVTGTATGELFF; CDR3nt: TGTGCTAGTGGTTTGGTTACAGGGACGGCCACCGGGGAGCTGTTTTTT
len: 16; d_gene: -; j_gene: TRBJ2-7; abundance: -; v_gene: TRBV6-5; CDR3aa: CASSYSRGGGTYEQYF; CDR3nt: TGTGCCAGCAGTTACTCGAGGGGCGGGGGCACCTACGAGCAGTACTTC
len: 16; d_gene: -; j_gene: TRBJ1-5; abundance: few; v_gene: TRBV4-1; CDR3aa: CASSQDGQGTDQPQHF; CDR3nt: TGCGCCAGCAGCCAAGATGGCCAGGGAACGGATCAGCCCCAGCATTTT
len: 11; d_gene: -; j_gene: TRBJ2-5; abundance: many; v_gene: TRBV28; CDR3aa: CACGVQETQYF; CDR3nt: TGTGCCTGCGGGGTTCAAGAGACCCAGTACTTC
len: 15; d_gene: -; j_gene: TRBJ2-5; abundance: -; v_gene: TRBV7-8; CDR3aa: CASSLEQGRGETQYF; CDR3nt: TGTGCCAGCAGCTTAGAACAGGGAAGGGGAGAGACCCAGTACTTC
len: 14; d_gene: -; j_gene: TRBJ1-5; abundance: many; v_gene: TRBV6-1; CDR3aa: CASSEGRGGQPQHF; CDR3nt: TGTGCCAGCAGTGAAGGCCGAGGTGGCCAGCCCCAGCATTTT
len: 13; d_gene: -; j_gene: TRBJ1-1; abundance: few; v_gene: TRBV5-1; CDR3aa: CASSLVGRQEAFF; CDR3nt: TGCGCCAGCAGCTTGGTTGGTCGACAAGAAGCTTTCTTT
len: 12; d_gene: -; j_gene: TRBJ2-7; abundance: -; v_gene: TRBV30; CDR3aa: CAWSVRGYEQYF; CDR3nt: TGTGCCTGGAGTGTAAGGGGCTACGAGCAGTACTTC
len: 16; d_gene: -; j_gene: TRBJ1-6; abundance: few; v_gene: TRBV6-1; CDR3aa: CASRPTGESYNSPLHF; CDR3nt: TGTGCCAGCAGACCCACCGGGGAGTCCTATAATTCACCCCTCCACTTT
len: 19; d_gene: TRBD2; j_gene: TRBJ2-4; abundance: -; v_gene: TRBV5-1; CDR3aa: CASSLGLAGGPLAKNIQYF; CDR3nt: TGCGCCAGCAGCTTGGGACTAGCGGGGGGCCCACTAGCCAAAAACATTCAGTACTTC
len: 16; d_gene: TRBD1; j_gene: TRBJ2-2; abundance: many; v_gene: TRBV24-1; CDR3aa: CATSDRGTGGTGELFF; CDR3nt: TGTGCCACCAGTGACCGCGGGACAGGGGGCACCGGGGAGCTGTTTTTT
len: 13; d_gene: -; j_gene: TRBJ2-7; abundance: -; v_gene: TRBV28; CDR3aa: CASSRQEGYEQYF; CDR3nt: TGTGCCAGCAGCCGACAGGAGGGCTACGAGCAGTACTTC
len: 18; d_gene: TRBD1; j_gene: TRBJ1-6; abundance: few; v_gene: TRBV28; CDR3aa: CASSKGQGLGSYNSPLHF; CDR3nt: TGTGCCAGCAGTAAAGGACAGGGACTGGGCTCCTATAATTCACCCCTCCACTTT
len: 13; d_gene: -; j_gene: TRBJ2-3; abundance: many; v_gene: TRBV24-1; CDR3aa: CATSDAARDTQYF; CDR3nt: TGTGCCACCAGTGATGCCGCCAGGGATACGCAGTATTTT
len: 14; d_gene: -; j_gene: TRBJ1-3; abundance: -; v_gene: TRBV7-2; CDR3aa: CASSPGGGGNTIYF; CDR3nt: TGTGCCAGCAGCCCCGGGGGCGGTGGAAACACCATATATTTT
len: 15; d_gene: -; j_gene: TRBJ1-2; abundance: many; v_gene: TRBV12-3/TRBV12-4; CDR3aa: CASSPTDGMYYGYTF; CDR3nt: TGTGCCAGCAGTCCCACGGACGGGATGTACTATGGCTACACCTTC
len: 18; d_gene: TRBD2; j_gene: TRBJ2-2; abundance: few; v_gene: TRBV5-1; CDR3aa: CASSLRLAGGPNTGELFF; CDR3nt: TGCGCCAGCAGCTTGAGGCTAGCGGGGGGCCCGAACACCGGGGAGCTGTTTTTT
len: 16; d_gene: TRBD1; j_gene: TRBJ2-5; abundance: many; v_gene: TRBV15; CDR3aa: CATSRGGTGDQETQYF; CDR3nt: TGTGCCACCAGCAGGGGGGGGACAGGGGACCAAGAGACCCAGTACTTC
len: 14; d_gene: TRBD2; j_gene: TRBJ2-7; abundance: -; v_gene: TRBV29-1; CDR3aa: CSVEGGTSRYEQYF; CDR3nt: TGCAGCGTTGAAGGGGGGACTAGCCGATACGAGCAGTACTTC
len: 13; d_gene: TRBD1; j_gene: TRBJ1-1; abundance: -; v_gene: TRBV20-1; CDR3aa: CSAEDRNNTEAFF; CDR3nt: TGCAGTGCTGAGGACAGGAACAACACTGAAGCTTTCTTT
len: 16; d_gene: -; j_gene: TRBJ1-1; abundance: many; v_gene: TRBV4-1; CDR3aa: CASSQIGMQRSTEAFF; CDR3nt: TGCGCCAGCAGCCAAATCGGGATGCAGAGGAGCACTGAAGCTTTCTTT